This T cell receptor (beta chain) emerged from a study of blood T cell repertoires in COVID-19. About the research overall: Samples of COVID-19 (acute and convalescent) were obtained from the United States, Italy and Spain.

Assay: immunoSEQ multiplex PCR; the TCRdb copy retains only in-frame clones and omits some. The repertoire holds 52,000 or so clones, around four fifths seen once, with roughly 2.7% in the top ten. The germline CDR1 and CDR2 sequences are SGHAT and FQNNGV. V was pared by 0 bases and J by 3 bases, with 15 bases between. This CDR3 has 17 residues. The source material was peripheral blood. The chain links TRBV11-2 to TRBJ2-1; perhaps TRBD1 as D (6 bases). This clonotype originated in a man in his fifties or sixties with acute or convalescent COVID-19. As DNA, the CDR3 is TGTGCCAGCAGCTTAGATGGGACACGGTGGAACTACAATGAGCAGTTCTTC. Protein sequence: CASSLDGTRWNYNEQFF.